The clone carrying this T cell receptor beta chain has just a few counts. Its target is not known. Between the trimmed V and J ends, which lost 1 base and 4 bases, there was a span of 11 bases. Per germline, CDR1 SEHNR and CDR2 FQNEAQ (reference sequence). This CDR3 is built from 14 residues. TCRdb recomputed calls from the PCR reads with MiXCR, one row per CDR3 protein. This table holds around 320,000 distinct CDR3 sequences, roughly a quarter found once. This sample was included in a study of molecular identifiers for immune sequencing clone quantification. Study-wide results and limits: Effector cells kept over 97% of their molecules in clones above 20 RNA copies, while naive cells kept under 1% there.

Naive CD8 library inputs spanned 20,000 to 1,000,000 sorted cells and 10%, 30% or 50% RNA. Naive CD8 T cells, phenotype CD8+CD4-CCR7+CD45RA+, were sorted. This chain links TRBV7-9 with TRBJ2-7, with D hard to call. The receptor was derived from a human donor in good health. Some libraries in this study had Jurkat cell RNA spiked in. Sequenced: naive CD8+ T cells from blood, with Jurkat cell RNA spiked in. Subset in this sample: FACS-sorted CD8+CD4-CCR7+CD45RA+ naive T cells. CDR3 sequence (DNA): TGTGCCAGCAGCTTAGACTTGAGAGATTACGAGCAGTACTTC. Translation gives CASSLDLRDYEQYF.